The 10 T cell receptor beta chains in this list originate from one sample, sequenced in a study of control samples from healthy donors and cancer patients. Sequenced by immunoSEQ multiplex PCR; TCRdb stores in-frame clones only, minus some. This sample carries tens of thousands of clones, about 87% of them seen once, and the ten largest clones take roughly 10%. The source material was PBMCs. Receptor source: a woman aged 60-75 years with lung cancer.

The chain uses TRBV6-5 and TRBJ1-1, with no clear D. V dropped 4 bases and J dropped 4 bases, with 7 bases sitting between them. Germline CDR1 and CDR2: MNHEY and SVGAGI. This CDR3 is built from 12 residues. The chain's CDR3 is CASSLTGTEAFF. DNA for the CDR3: TGTGCCAGCAGTTTAACGGGCACTGAAGCTTTCTTT.

V usage is TRBV7-9 and J usage is TRBJ2-2, with 14 bases identical to TRBD2. CDR3 size: 18 residues. In germline, CDR1 is SEHNR, CDR2 FQNEAQ (reference sequence). V dropped 10 bases and J dropped 3; count of bases not matched to a gene: 13. CDR3: CATPASGLAGVDTGELFF. CDR3 nucleotides: TGTGCCACCCCAGCCTCGGGACTAGCGGGAGTCGACACCGGGGAGCTGTTTTTT.

V usage is TRBV11-1 and J usage is TRBJ1-2; D is unclear. The V gene lost 0 bases and the J gene lost 4 bases, with 18 bases spanning the gap. The CDR3 sequence is 17 residues long. CDR1 is SGHAT and CDR2 is FQDESV in the germline V gene (reference sequence). CDR3 bases: TGTGCCAGCAGCTTAGCGGACCCGGCCAGTAGTGGCTATGGCTACACCTTC. Its translation: CASSLADPASSGYGYTF.

This clone was counted once. V usage is TRBV10-3 and J usage is TRBJ2-2, with D possibly being TRBD1 (6 bases). The germline V and J ends were trimmed by 6 bases and 3 bases, with 11 bases remaining between them. The CDR3 extends over 14 amino acids. The germline V gene has CDR1 ENHRY and CDR2 SYGVKD. CDR3 sequence reads: CAIRYPGDTGELFF. CDR3 in DNA: TGTGCCATCAGATACCCAGGGGACACCGGGGAGCTGTTTTTT.

V is TRBV7-2 and J is TRBJ2-1; possible D gene TRBD2, 6 bases. Trimming took off 1 base at V and 8 bases at J, with 12 bases between the two ends. Germline-derived CDR1 and CDR2 are SGHTA and FQGNSA. The CDR3 is 14 residues long. CDR3 sequence (DNA): TGTGCCAGCAGCTTAGTAGTGGGAGGAGATGAGCAGTTCTTC. It specifies CASSLVVGGDEQFF.

The rearrangement links TRBV3-1 (or the pseudogene TRBV3-2) to TRBJ2-5; 8 bases fit TRBD1. CDR3 length equals 15 residues. The ends lost 2 bases at V and 5 bases at J; junction bases unmatched: 7. Germline V gene lookup returns CDR1 LGHDT and CDR2 YNNKEL (reference sequence). As DNA, the CDR3 is TGTGCCAGCAGCCAACAGGGGGCTCTAGGGGAGACCCAGTACTTC. Its protein product is CASSQQGALGETQYF.

This clone appeared a few times. This chain joins TRBV7-9 and TRBJ2-3; no clear D gene. V shed 5 bases and J shed 3 bases, with 12 bases lying between them. The V gene's germline CDR1 is SEHNR and CDR2 FQNEAQ (reference sequence). The CDR3 has 14 amino acids. The CDR3 loop reads CASSPSLGTDTQYF. DNA of the CDR3: TGTGCCAGCAGCCCCTCTCTAGGAACAGATACGCAGTATTTT.

This clone was found a few times. The genes are TRBV3-1 (or the pseudogene TRBV3-2) and TRBJ1-2, with TRBD1 as a possible D gene (5 bases). The V and J ends lost 4 bases and 13 bases respectively, with 22 bases between them. This CDR3 has 14 residues. The germline gives CDR1 LGHDT, CDR2 YNNKEL (reference sequence). The CDR3 DNA reads as TGTGCCAGCAGCCTGACCCGGGACCCCGGAGGATCCACCTTC. This gives the protein CASSLTRDPGGSTF.

CDR3 DNA: TGTGCCACCAGTGACGACGCGGACAGCGGTAGCACAGATACGCAGTATTTT. The encoded protein is CATSDDADSGSTDTQYF. The chain uses TRBV24-1 and TRBJ2-3, with TRBD1 as a possible D gene (6 bases). Looked up from germline, CDR1 is KGHDR and CDR2 is SFDVKD. This CDR3 spans 17 amino acids. Trimming removed 4 bases from V and 0 bases from J, with 16 bases in between.

With respect to this clone: The same CDR3 is also encoded by other DNA sequences in this sample. The genes are TRBV6-1 and TRBJ1-1; D may be TRBD1 (5 bases). CDR3 size: 14 residues. CDR1 MNHNS and CDR2 SASEGT come from the germline V gene. V lost 1 base, J lost 4 bases, and 10 bases lay in between. The CDR3 region has the DNA TGTGCCAGCAGTGAAGGGGGCGGGGGCACTGAAGCTTTCTTT. Translation: CASSEGGGGTEAFF.